This T cell receptor (beta chain) derives from a study of blood T cells in healthy people across ages. Regarding the study as a whole: Naive and antigen-experienced cells could not be conclusively compared, given unsorted PBMCs. Older age went with lower TCR beta diversity per million T cells, in a roughly linear way.

For the second PCR, which ran for roughly 6 to 11 cycles, a sample-barcoded 5' primer and a J-beta primer mix were used. Every cDNA was tagged by a template-switch adaptor with 12 random nucleotides. TCRdb re-derived calls from the 5' RACE reads in MiXCR, one entry per CDR3 protein. The repertoire has roughly 830,000 distinct CDR3 sequences, 62% of them found once; the top ten carry around a quarter. The V gene lost 4 bases and the J gene lost 4 bases, with 10 bases spanning the gap. The CDR3 covers 13 residues. Germline V gene lookup returns CDR1 MNHEY and CDR2 SVGAGI. Total RNA extracted from each sample amounted to at least 5 micrograms. This clonotype was seen a few times. The antigen remains undetermined.

The source of this sequence is a young man in good health. V usage is TRBV6-5 and J usage is TRBJ1-1, with unresolved D. Sequencing used blood. DNA of the CDR3: TGTGCCAGCAGTTGGAACATCGGCACTGAAGCTTTCTTT. Its protein product is CASSWNIGTEAFF.